This T cell receptor beta chain was recovered during a study of OX40 agonist ivuxolimab in advanced cancers. Study in general: Patients in the trial were receiving intravenous ivuxolimab every 2 weeks, at doses of 0.01 to 10 mg/kg. Overall study results and limits: No determination was made of the antigen specificity of the expanded peripheral T cells.

A remark on this clone: Its antigen remains unidentified.

The CDR3 has 14 residues. The V segment lost 0 bases and the J segment 6 bases; nucleotides outside the gene matches: 5. Germline assignment: CDR1 SGHDT and CDR2 YYEEEE. The table came from immunoSEQ multiplex PCR; TCRdb's copy has only in-frame clones and leaves some out. The sample records 87,000 or so clones, about 86% being singletons. The chain uses TRBV5-6 and TRBJ1-1; the match to TRBD1 covers 7 bases. Sequencing used CD4+ or CD8+ T cells sorted from blood, obtained in a trial of the OX40 agonist ivuxolimab. This TCR was sampled from an adult with an advanced solid tumor such as melanoma, head and neck, liver or kidney cancer. In DNA, the CDR3 is TGTGCCAGCAGCTTGGTACAGGGGAGGCCTGAAGCTTTCTTT. Translating gives CASSLVQGRPEAFF.